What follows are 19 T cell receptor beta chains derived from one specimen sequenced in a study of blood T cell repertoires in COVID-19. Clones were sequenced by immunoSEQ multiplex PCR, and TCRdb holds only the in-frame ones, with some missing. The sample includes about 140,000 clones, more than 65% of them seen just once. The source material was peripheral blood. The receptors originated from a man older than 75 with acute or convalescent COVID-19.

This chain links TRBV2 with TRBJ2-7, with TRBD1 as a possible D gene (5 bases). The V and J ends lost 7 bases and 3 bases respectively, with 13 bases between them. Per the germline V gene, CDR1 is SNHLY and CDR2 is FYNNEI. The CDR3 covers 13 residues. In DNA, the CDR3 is TGTGCCAGCAATAACAACAGGCTCTACGAGCAGTACTTC. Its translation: CASNNNRLYEQYF.

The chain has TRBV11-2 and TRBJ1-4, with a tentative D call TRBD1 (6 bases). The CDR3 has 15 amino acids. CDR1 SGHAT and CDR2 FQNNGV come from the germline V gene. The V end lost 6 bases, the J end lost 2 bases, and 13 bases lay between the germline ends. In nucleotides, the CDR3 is TGTGCCAGCAGGAGACCTGGGGGCACTAATGAAAAACTGTTTTTT. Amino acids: CASRRPGGTNEKLFF.

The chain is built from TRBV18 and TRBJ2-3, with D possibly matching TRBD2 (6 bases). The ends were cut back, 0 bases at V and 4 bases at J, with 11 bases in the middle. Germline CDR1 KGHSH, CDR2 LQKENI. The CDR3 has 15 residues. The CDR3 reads CASSPPGTGADTQYF. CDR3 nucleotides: TGTGCCAGCTCACCACCGGGGACGGGAGCAGATACGCAGTATTTT.

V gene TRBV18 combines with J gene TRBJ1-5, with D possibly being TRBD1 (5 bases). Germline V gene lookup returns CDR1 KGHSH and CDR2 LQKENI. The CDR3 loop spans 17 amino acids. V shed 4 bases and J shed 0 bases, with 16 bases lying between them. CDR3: CASSRTRIQDSNQPQHF. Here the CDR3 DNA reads TGTGCCAGCTCACGGACAAGGATACAAGATAGCAATCAGCCCCAGCATTTT.

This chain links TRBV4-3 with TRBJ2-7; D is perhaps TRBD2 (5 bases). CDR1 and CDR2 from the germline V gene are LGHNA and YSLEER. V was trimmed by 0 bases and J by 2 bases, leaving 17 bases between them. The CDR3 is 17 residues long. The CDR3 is CASSQDWLRAPAYEQYF. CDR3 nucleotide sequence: TGCGCCAGCAGCCAAGACTGGTTGAGGGCCCCCGCCTACGAGCAGTACTTC.

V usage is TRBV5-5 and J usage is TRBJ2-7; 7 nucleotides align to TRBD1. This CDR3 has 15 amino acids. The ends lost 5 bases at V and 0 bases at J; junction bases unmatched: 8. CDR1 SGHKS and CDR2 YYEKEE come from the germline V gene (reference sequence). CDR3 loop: CASRGQIQSSYEQYF. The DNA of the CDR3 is TGTGCCAGCAGGGGACAGATTCAAAGCTCCTACGAGCAGTACTTC.

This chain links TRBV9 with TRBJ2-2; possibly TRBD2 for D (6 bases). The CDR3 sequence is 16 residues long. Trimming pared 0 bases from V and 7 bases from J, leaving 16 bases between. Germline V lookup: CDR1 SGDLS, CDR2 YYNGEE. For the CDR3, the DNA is TGTGCCAGCAGCGTAGAAGGTCTAGCGAGAGGCGGGGAGCTGTTTTTT. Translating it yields CASSVEGLARGGELFF. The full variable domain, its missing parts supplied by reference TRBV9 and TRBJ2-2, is DSGVTQTPKHLITATGQRVTLRCSPRSGDLSVYWYQQSLDQGLQFLIQYYNGEERAKGNILERFSAQQFPDLHSELNLSSLELGDSALYFCASSVEGLARGGELFFGEGSRLTVL.

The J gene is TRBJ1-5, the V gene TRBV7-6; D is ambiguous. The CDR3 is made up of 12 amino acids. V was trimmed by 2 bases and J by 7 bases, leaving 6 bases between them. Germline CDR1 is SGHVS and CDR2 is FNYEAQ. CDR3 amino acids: CASSLPLQPQHF. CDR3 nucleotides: TGTGCCAGCAGCTTACCGTTACAGCCCCAGCATTTT.

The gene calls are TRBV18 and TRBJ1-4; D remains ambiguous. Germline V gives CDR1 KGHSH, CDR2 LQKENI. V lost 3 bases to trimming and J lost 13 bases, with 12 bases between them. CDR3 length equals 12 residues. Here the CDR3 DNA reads TGTGCCAGCTCACCGATTAACGGAGTACTGTTTTTT. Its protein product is CASSPINGVLFF.

In DNA form, the CDR3 reads TGTGCCAGCAGCGTAGTCGGGGGCACAGATACGCAGTATTTT. It encodes CASSVVGGTDTQYF. The gene calls are TRBV9 and TRBJ2-3, with D possibly matching TRBD2 (5 bases). The CDR3 is 14 residues long. Trimming pared 0 bases from V and 1 base from J, leaving 6 bases between. Germline CDR1 and CDR2: SGDLS and YYNGEE.

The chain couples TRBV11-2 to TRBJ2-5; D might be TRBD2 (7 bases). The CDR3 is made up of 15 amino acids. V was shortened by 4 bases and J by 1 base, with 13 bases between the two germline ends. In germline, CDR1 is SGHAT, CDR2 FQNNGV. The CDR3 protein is CASSWGGALQETQYF. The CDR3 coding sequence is TGTGCCAGCAGCTGGGGGGGGGCCCTCCAAGAGACCCAGTACTTC.

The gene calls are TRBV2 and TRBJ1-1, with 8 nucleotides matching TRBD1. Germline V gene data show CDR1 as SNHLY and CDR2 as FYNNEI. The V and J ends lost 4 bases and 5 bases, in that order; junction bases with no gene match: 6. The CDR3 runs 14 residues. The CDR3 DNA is TGTGCCAGCAGTGCTACTACAGGGGGGACTGAAGCTTTCTTT. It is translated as CASSATTGGTEAFF.

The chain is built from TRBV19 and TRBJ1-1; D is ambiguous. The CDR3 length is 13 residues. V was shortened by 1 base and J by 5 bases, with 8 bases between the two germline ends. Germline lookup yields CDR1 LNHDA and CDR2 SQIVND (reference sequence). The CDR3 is CASSIVRGTEAFF. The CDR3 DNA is TGTGCCAGTAGTATAGTCCGGGGAACTGAAGCTTTCTTT.

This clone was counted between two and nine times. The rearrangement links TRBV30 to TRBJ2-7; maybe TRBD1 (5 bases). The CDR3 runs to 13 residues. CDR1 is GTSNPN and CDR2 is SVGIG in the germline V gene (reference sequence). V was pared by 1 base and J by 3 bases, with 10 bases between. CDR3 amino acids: CAWSGKQGYEQYF. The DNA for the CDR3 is TGTGCCTGGAGTGGGAAGCAGGGCTACGAGCAGTACTTC.

CDR3 region: CASSPDGDSRSPLHF. As DNA, the CDR3 is TGTGCCAGCAGCCCCGATGGGGACAGTCGGTCACCCCTCCACTTT. This sequence joins TRBV5-5 and TRBJ1-6, with 7 bases fitting TRBD1. The CDR3 totals 15 residues. The germline V gene encodes CDR1 SGHKS and CDR2 YYEKEE (reference sequence). V lost 4 bases, J lost 10 bases, and 11 bases stayed unmatched.

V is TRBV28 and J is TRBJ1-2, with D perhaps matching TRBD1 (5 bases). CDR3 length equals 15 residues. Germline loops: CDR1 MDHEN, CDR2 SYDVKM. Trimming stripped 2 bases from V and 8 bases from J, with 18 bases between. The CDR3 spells CASSLDGGLQGGYTF. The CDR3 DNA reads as TGTGCCAGCAGTTTAGACGGTGGGCTTCAGGGCGGCTACACCTTC.

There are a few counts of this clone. In DNA form, the CDR3 reads TGTGCCACCATCTCTGGGACAGTCGGATATTTT. It is translated as CATISGTVGYF. The rearrangement links TRBV28 to TRBJ1-3, with 7 bases fitting TRBD1. After removal of 10 bases from V and 15 bases from J, the junction contained 12 bases not matched to a gene. Germline CDR1 reads MDHEN; CDR2 reads SYDVKM. This CDR3 is built from 11 residues.

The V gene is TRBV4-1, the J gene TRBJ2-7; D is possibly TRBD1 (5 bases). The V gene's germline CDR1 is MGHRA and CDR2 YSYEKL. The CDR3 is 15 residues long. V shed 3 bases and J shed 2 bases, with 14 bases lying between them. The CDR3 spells CASSHPIKGAYEQYF. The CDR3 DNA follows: TGCGCCAGCAGCCATCCCATTAAAGGGGCCTACGAGCAGTACTTC.

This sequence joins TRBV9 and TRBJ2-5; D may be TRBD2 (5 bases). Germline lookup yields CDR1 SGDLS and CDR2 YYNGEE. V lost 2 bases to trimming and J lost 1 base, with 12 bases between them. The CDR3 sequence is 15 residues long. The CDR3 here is CASSVSGVPQETQYF. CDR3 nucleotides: TGTGCCAGCAGCGTGTCCGGGGTCCCCCAAGAGACCCAGTACTTC.